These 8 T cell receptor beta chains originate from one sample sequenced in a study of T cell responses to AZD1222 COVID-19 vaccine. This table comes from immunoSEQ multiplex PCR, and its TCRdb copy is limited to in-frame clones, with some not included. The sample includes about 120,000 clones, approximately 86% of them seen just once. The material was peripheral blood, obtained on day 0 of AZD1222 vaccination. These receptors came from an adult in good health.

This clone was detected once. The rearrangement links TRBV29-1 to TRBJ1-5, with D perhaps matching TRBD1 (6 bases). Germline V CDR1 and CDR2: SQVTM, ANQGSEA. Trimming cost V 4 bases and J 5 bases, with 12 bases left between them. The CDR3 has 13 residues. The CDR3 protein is CSVARGGDQPQHF. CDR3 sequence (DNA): TGCAGCGTTGCCAGGGGTGGGGATCAGCCCCAGCATTTT.

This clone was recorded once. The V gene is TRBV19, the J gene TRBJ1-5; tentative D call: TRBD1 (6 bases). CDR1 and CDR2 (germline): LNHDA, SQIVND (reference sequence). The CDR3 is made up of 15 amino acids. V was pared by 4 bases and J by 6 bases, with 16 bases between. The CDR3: CASSTGRGGRQPQHF. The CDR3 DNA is TGTGCCAGTAGTACTGGCAGGGGAGGGCGTCAGCCCCAGCATTTT.

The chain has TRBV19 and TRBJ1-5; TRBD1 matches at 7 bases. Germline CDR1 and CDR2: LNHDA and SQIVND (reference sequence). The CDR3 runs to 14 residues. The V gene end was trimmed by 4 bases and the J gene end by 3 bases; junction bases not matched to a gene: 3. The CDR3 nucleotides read TGTGCCAGTAGTACGACAGGGTACAATCAGCCCCAGCATTTT. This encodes CASSTTGYNQPQHF.

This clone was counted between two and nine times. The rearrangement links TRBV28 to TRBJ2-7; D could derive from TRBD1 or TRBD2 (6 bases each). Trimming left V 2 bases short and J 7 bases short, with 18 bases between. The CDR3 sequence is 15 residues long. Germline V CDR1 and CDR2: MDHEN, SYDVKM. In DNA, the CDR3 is TGTGCCAGCAGTTTAGGAGGGGGGTCTACGCGAGAGCAGTACTTC. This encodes CASSLGGGSTREQYF.

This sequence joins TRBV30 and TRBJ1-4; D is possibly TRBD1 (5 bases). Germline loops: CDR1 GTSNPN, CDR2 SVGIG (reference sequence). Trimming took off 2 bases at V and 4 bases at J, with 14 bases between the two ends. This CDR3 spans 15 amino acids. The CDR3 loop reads CAWSSSGTFNEKLFF. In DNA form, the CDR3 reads TGTGCCTGGAGTTCTTCCGGGACGTTTAATGAAAAACTGTTTTTT.

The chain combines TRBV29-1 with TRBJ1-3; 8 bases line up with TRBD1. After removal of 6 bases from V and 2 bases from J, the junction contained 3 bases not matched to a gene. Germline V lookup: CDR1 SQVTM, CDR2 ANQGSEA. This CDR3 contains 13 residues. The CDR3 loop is CSVTGVAGNTIYF. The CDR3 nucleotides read TGCAGCGTGACAGGGGTGGCTGGAAACACCATATATTTT.

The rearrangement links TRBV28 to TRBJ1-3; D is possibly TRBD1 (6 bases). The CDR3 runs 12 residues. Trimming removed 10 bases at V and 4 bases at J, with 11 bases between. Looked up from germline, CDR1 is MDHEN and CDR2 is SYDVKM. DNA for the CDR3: TGTGCCATCGAGGGGGGGGGAAACACCATATATTTT. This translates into CAIEGGGNTIYF.

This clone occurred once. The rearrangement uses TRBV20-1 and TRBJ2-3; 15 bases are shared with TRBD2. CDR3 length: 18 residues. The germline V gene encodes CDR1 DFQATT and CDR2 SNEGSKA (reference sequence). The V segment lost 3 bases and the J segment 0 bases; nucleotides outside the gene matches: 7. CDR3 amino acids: CSASKGLAGGRSTDTQYF. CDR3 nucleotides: TGCAGTGCTAGTAAGGGACTAGCGGGAGGACGTAGCACAGATACGCAGTATTTT.